This T cell receptor (beta chain) was identified in a study of CD8 T cells in Susac syndrome. Trimming removed 3 bases from V and 5 bases from J, with 13 bases in between. Germline V gene data show CDR1 as MGHDK and CDR2 as SYGVNS. The CDR3 runs 14 residues. RNA was extracted with the RNeasy kit, and a quantity of about 0.45 to 1 ug was reverse transcribed using random hexamers. TCRdb recomputed calls from the immunoSEQ multiplex PCR reads with MiXCR, one row per CDR3 protein. The repertoire includes some 97,000 distinct CDR3 sequences, 95% of them detected once, and roughly 0.29% sits in the top ten.

Material for sequencing was CD8+ T cells from PBMCs. The sequence derives from a human donor with Susac syndrome. This chain connects TRBV25-1 to TRBJ1-1; D call uncertain. This chain's CDR3 is CASSDLEPGTEAFF. The DNA for the CDR3 is TGTGCCAGCAGTGACCTGGAACCGGGGACTGAAGCTTTCTTT. Together with reference TRBV25-1 and TRBJ1-1, the CDR3 gives the full variable domain: EADIYQTPRYLVIGTGKKITLECSQTMGHDKMYWYQQDPGMELHLIHYSYGVNSTEKGDLSSESTVSRIRTEHFPLTLESARPSHTSQYLCASSDLEPGTEAFFGQGTRLTVV.